Sequencing of this T cell receptor (beta chain) was carried out in a study of OX40 agonist ivuxolimab in advanced cancers. The study in broad terms: The costimulatory receptor OX40 (CD134) was targeted by ivuxolimab, a fully human IgG2 agonistic monoclonal antibody. Intravenous ivuxolimab was administered to patients every 2 weeks at six dose levels: 0.01, 0.1, 0.3, 1.5, 3 and 10 mg/kg. Among the 50 to 55 dose-escalation patients, about 20 had hepatocellular carcinoma, roughly 15 melanoma, 9 renal cell carcinoma and 9 head and neck cancer. In the dose-escalation cohort, 82.7% of patients were male, and the mean age was approximately 60 years, with a range of roughly 20 to 80. Patients were allowed to have had prior anti-PD-1, anti-PD-L1 or anti-CTLA-4 therapy, and around 40% of the dose-escalation patients had previously received checkpoint inhibitors. Three dose-escalation patients achieved partial responses, one with hepatocellular carcinoma and two with cutaneous melanoma. Peripheral TCRbeta sequencing was intended to test whether TCR sequence diversity was altered and clonal T-cell expansion was caused by ivuxolimab. The paper describes the monotherapy dose-escalation part (N ≈ 52 patients) of the phase I trial of ivuxolimab.

General findings and caveats noted by the study authors: At doses of 0.1 to 3.0 mg/kg, clonal expansion of both CD4+ and CD8+ blood T cells was observed from baseline to week 6. Antigen specificity was not determined for the clonally expanded peripheral T cells. On average, CD8+ T cells showed more expanded clones than CD4+ T cells after ivuxolimab. Partial responders in the 0.1-3.0 mg/kg groups had among the lowest normalized peripheral clonal expansion, especially among CD8+ T cells. Low levels of normalized T-cell clonal expansion were also seen in some patients who did not respond.

Patients with autoimmune disease history or receiving systemic immunosuppression were excluded from the trial. Peripheral blood for TCR sequencing was collected from all dose cohorts at baseline, on cycle 4 day 1, and on cycle 7 day 1. Samples were obtained from an open-label, multicenter, first-in-human phase I dose-escalation trial of ivuxolimab. Adults with locally advanced or metastatic melanoma, renal cell, hepatocellular, or head and neck squamous cell carcinoma were enrolled in the trial. Before TCR sequencing, CD4+ T cells and CD8+ T cells from peripheral blood were sorted into separate populations. To sequence the TCRbeta CDR3 region, genomic DNA was isolated from the sorted cells. The immunoSEQ Assay was used to sequence the TCRbeta CDR3 regions. TCRdb obtained this table from immuneACCESS and retained in-frame rearrangements with V and J assigned. These tables miss some clones; where compared with another copy, unresolved V genes account for less than half of the shortfall, and the remainder is unexplained. This sample comprises tens of thousands of clones, nearly 75% of them detected only once. The ten largest clones take up nearly 20% of the sample.

There are 17 amino acids in the CDR3, from cysteine to phenylalanine inclusive. The entry retains the CDR3 DNA only, 51 bases that are in frame from base 1. V is cut by 1 base and J by 0 bases, and the space between the germline ends is 14 bases. CDR1 and CDR2 were assigned from the germline V gene as MGHRA and YSYEKL. To note about this clone: The antigen it binds to is not known. Base quality data are lacking; no much larger clone is found one base away.

Sequences were derived from CD4+ or CD8+ T cells sorted from blood, sampled in a trial of the OX40 agonist ivuxolimab. This sequence was found in an adult with an advanced solid tumor such as melanoma, head and neck, liver or kidney cancer. The chain is encoded by TRBV4-1 joined to TRBJ2-3, with TRBD1 tentatively as D gene (5 bases match). The sequenced DNA: TGCGCCAGCAGCCAAGTGAATATGGGGCTAAGCACAGATACGCAGTATTTT. Translated, this gives CASSQVNMGLSTDTQYF.